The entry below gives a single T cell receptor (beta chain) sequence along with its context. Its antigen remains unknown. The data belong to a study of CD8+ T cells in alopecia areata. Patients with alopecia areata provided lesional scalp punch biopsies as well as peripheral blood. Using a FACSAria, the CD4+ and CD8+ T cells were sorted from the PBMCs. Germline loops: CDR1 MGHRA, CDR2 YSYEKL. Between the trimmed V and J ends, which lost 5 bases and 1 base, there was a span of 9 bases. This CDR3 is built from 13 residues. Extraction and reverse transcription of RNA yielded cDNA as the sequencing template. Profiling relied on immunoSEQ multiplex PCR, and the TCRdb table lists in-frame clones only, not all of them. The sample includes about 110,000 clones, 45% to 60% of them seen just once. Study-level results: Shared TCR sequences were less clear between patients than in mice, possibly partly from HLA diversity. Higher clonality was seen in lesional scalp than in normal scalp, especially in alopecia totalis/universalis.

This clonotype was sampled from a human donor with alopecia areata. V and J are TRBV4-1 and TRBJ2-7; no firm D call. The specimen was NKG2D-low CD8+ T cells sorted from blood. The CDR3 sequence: CASSYTGSYEQYF. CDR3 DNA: TGCGCCAGCAGCTATACTGGTTCCTACGAGCAGTACTTC.